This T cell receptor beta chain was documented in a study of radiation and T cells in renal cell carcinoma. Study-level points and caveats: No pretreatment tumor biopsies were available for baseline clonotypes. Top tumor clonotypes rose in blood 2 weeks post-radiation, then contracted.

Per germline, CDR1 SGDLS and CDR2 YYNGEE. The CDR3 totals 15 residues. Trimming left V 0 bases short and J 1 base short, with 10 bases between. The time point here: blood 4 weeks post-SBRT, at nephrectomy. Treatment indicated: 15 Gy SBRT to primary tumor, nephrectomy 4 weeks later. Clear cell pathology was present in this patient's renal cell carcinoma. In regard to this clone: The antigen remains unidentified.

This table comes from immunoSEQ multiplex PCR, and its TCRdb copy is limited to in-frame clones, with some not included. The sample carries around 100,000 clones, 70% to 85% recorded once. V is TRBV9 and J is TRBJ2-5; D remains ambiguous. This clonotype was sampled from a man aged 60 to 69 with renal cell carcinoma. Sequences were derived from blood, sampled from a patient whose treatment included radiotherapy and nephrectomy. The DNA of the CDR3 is TGTGCCAGCAGCGTAGTGGGGTTGGGCCAAGAGACCCAGTACTTC. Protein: CASSVVGLGQETQYF.